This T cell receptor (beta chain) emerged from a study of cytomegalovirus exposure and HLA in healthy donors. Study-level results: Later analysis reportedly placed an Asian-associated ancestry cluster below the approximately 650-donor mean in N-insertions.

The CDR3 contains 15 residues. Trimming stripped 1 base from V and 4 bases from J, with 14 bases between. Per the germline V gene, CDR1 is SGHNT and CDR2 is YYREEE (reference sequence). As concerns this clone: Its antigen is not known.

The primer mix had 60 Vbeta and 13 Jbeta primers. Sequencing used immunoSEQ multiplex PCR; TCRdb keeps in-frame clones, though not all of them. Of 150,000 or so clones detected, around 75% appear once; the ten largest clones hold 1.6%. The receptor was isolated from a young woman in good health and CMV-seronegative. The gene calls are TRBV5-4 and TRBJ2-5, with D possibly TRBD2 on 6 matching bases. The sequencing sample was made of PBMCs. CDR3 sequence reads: CASSLSGSSLETQYF. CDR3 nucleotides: TGTGCCAGCAGCTTGTCCGGGAGCTCTTTAGAGACCCAGTACTTC.